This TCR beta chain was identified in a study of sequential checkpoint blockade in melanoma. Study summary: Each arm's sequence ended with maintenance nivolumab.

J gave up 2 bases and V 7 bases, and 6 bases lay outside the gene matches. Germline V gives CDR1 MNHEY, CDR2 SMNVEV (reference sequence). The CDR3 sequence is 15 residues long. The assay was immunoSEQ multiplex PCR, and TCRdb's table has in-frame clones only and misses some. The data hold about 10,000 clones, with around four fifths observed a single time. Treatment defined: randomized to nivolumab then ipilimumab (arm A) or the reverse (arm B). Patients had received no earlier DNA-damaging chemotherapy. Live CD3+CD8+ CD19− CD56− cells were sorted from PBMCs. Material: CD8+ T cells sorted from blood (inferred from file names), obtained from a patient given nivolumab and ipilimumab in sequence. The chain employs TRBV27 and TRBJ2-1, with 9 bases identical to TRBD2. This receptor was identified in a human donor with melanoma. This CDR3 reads CASNQAGGAYNEQFF. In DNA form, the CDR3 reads TGTGCCAGCAACCAAGCGGGAGGAGCCTACAATGAGCAGTTCTTC.